Listed here is a single T cell receptor (beta chain). This specimen belongs to a study of T cells after posttransplantation cyclophosphamide. This CDR3 contains 15 residues. From germline, CDR1 is WSHSY and CDR2 SAAADI. The ends lost 3 bases at V and 6 bases at J; junction bases unmatched: 9. Repertoires were generated with immunoSEQ multiplex PCR, while TCRdb's copy carries only in-frame clones and drops some. The sample consists of some 12,000 clones, roughly 96% of them appearing once. The sequence came from a man aged 25-40 years in good health and a related stem cell transplant donor. The chain employs TRBV10-2 and TRBJ2-7; 9 bases line up with TRBD1. Sequenced: naive CD8+ T cells sorted from PBMCs. The CDR3 DNA is TGCGCCAGCAGTGATTTGGGGGACAGGGCGCGCGAGCAGTACTTC. This translates into CASSDLGDRAREQYF.